These T cell receptor beta chains were read from a single sample in a study of cytomegalovirus exposure and HLA in healthy donors. The method was immunoSEQ multiplex PCR; TCRdb's version includes in-frame clones alone and lacks a portion of them. In the table there are about 170,000 clones, more than 70% of which are singletons. The sample was PBMCs. The receptors were gathered from a male donor in good health and CMV-seronegative. Each CDR3 is given with its conserved first and last residue. The D gene is left open where the match is weak. Clone size appears in some rows only: once, few, many, or a class for an expanded clone.

D	V	size	J	CDR3	DNA
TRBD1	TRBV9	NA	TRBJ2-1	CASSVAGQLYNEQFF	TGTGCCAGCAGCGTAGCGGGACAGCTATACAATGAGCAGTTCTTC
TRBD1	TRBV11-3	NA	TRBJ2-5	CASSLEGTGYGETQYF	TGTGCCAGCAGCTTAGAAGGGACAGGGTACGGAGAGACCCAGTACTTC
TRBD2	TRBV15	NA	TRBJ2-1	CATGRLAGFNEQFF	TGTGCCACCGGCCGGCTAGCGGGATTCAATGAGCAGTTCTTC
NA	TRBV6-6	NA	TRBJ2-5	CASSYSRQQLQETQYF	TGTGCCAGCAGTTACTCGAGACAGCAACTCCAAGAGACCCAGTACTTC
TRBD1	TRBV4-1	once	TRBJ1-2	CASSLNRGQNYGYTF	TGCGCCAGCAGCCTCAACCGGGGACAGAACTATGGCTACACCTTC
TRBD2	TRBV6-6	few	TRBJ2-2	CASSGRGSGELFF	TGTGCCAGCAGCGGGAGGGGGTCCGGGGAGCTGTTTTTT
NA	TRBV7-6	NA	TRBJ1-5	CASSLGGGSRNNQPQHF	TGTGCCAGCAGCCTAGGGGGGGGGAGTCGCAATAATCAGCCCCAGCATTTT
TRBD2	TRBV6-6	NA	TRBJ2-1	CASIPTSGGRNEQFF	TGTGCCAGCATCCCGACTAGCGGGGGGCGAAATGAGCAGTTCTTC
TRBD2	TRBV11-3	NA	TRBJ2-1	CASSYRTQTSGIYNEQFF	TGTGCCAGCAGCTATCGTACCCAGACTAGCGGTATTTACAATGAGCAGTTCTTC
NA	TRBV14	NA	TRBJ2-5	CASSQERTAGTQYF	TGTGCCAGCAGCCAGGAGCGGACCGCAGGGACCCAGTACTTC
TRBD2	TRBV28	NA	TRBJ2-7	CASSFGTSGYEQYF	TGTGCCAGCAGTTTCGGGACTAGCGGCTACGAGCAGTACTTC
NA	TRBV4-1	once	TRBJ2-5	CASSQAGGSETQYF	TGCGCCAGCAGCCAAGCTGGGGGGTCCGAGACCCAGTACTTC
NA	TRBV5-1	NA	TRBJ2-1	CASSFLTGPYNEQFF	TGCGCCAGCAGCTTTTTAACAGGTCCCTACAATGAGCAGTTCTTC
TRBD2	TRBV10-3	once	TRBJ2-2	CAIRNRLAGRTGELFF	TGTGCCATCCGGAATCGACTAGCCGGGAGGACCGGGGAGCTGTTTTTT
NA	TRBV5-6	once	TRBJ1-2	CASSLVSGESGSYGYTF	TGTGCCAGCAGCTTGGTATCAGGGGAGAGCGGTAGCTATGGCTACACCTTC
NA	TRBV9	NA	TRBJ2-5	CASSVHNQETQYF	TGTGCCAGCAGCGTTCACAACCAAGAGACCCAGTACTTC
NA	TRBV6-6	NA	TRBJ2-5	CASSQREQYF	TGTGCCAGCAGCCAACGGGAGCAGTACTTC
NA	TRBV10-1	NA	TRBJ1-1	CASSESSWRGEAFF	TGCGCCAGCAGTGAGTCGAGTTGGAGGGGAGAAGCTTTCTTT
NA	TRBV7-9	NA	TRBJ1-2	CSSSPPGGLWGYTF	TGTTCCAGCAGCCCCCCCGGGGGTCTATGGGGCTACACCTTC
TRBD2	TRBV25-1	NA	TRBJ2-3	CASSPSGSKADTQYF	TGTGCCAGCAGCCCAAGCGGGAGTAAGGCAGATACGCAGTATTTT
NA	TRBV14	NA	TRBJ1-2	CASSPMGLGGYTF	TGTGCCAGCAGCCCGATGGGACTAGGGGGCTACACCTTC
NA	TRBV10-1	NA	TRBJ1-6	CASRGSGGGPLHF	TGCGCCAGCCGAGGATCCGGGGGGGGGCCCCTCCACTTT
NA	TRBV7-9	NA	TRBJ1-5	CASSAGGEVVGQPQHF	TGTGCCAGCAGCGCAGGCGGGGAGGTCGTAGGTCAGCCCCAGCATTTT
TRBD2	TRBV5-4	NA	TRBJ2-2	CASSFARSGGNTGELFF	TGTGCCAGCAGCTTTGCGCGGAGCGGGGGGAACACCGGGGAGCTGTTTTTT
NA	TRBV5-4	NA	TRBJ2-2	CASSLSAGAYTGELFF	TGTGCCAGCAGCTTGAGCGCGGGGGCATACACCGGGGAGCTGTTTTTT
TRBD1	TRBV19	once	TRBJ1-5	CASRADRVSNQPQHF	TGTGCCAGTAGGGCGGACAGGGTAAGCAATCAGCCCCAGCATTTT
NA	TRBV7-2	NA	TRBJ1-5	CASSLDRNQPQHF	TGTGCCAGCAGCTTAGACAGAAATCAGCCCCAGCATTTT
NA	TRBV5-4	NA	TRBJ2-7	CASSFQSYEQYF	TGTGCCAGCAGCTTTCAGTCCTACGAGCAGTACTTC
TRBD1	TRBV2	once	TRBJ1-2	CASRIGGTANYGYTF	TGTGCCAGCAGAATCGGAGGGACAGCCAACTATGGCTACACCTTC
NA	TRBV7-3	NA	TRBJ2-2	CASSRINPGSTGELFF	TGTGCCAGCAGCCGTATTAATCCGGGGAGCACCGGGGAGCTGTTTTTT
NA	TRBV14	NA	TRBJ2-7	CASSQNGTVSRFGEQYF	TGTGCCAGCAGCCAAAATGGGACTGTCTCGAGATTTGGGGAGCAGTACTTC
NA	TRBV18	NA	TRBJ1-2	CASSPLEGFGYGYTF	TGTGCCAGCTCACCATTGGAGGGGTTTGGCTATGGCTACACCTTC